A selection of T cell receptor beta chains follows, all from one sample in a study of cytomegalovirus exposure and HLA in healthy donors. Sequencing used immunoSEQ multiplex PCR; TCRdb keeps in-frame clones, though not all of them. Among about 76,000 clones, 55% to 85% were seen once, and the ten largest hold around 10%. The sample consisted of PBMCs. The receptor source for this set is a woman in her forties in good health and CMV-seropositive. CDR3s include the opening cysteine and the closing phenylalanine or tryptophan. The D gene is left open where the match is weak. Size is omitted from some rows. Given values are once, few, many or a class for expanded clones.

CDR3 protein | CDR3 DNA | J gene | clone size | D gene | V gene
CASRPRATNEKLFF | TGTGCCAGCAGACCGAGAGCAACTAATGAAAAACTGTTTTTT | TRBJ1-4 | . | . | TRBV6-6
CASSFKGDQPQHF | TGTGCCAGCAGTTTCAAGGGGGATCAGCCCCAGCATTTT | TRBJ1-5 | . | . | TRBV6-6
CASSESIGHDTEAFF | TGTGCCAGCAGTGAATCGATAGGACACGACACTGAAGCTTTCTTT | TRBJ1-1 | few | . | TRBV6-1
CASSSSDRSSYEQYF | TGTGCCAGCAGCTCAAGCGACAGGAGCTCCTACGAGCAGTACTTC | TRBJ2-7 | few | . | TRBV5-4
CASSPSTNNEQFF | TGTGCCAGCAGCCCATCCACAAACAATGAGCAGTTCTTC | TRBJ2-1 | . | . | TRBV4-2
CASSYSGSNSYEQYF | TGTGCCAGCAGTTATAGCGGCAGCAACTCCTACGAGCAGTACTTC | TRBJ2-7 | . | . | TRBV6-6
CASSGGLYEQYF | TGCGCCAGCAGCGGGGGACTCTACGAGCAGTACTTC | TRBJ2-7 | . | . | TRBV5-1
CASSSAGGTEAFF | TGTGCCAGCAGCTCAGCGGGAGGAACTGAAGCTTTCTTT | TRBJ1-1 | . | . | TRBV5-4
CASSMTGGEQYF | TGTGCCAGCAGCATGACAGGGGGCGAGCAGTACTTC | TRBJ2-7 | . | TRBD1 | TRBV7-3
CAISRDLNTEAFF | TGTGCCATCAGCCGTGACTTGAACACTGAAGCTTTCTTT | TRBJ1-1 | . | . | TRBV10-3
CASSQDSQAKNIQYF | TGTGCCAGCAGTCAGGACAGTCAAGCCAAAAACATTCAGTACTTC | TRBJ2-4 | . | . | TRBV2
CAWTMQSAGTKVEQFF | TGTGCCTGGACCATGCAGTCGGCAGGGACTAAGGTTGAGCAGTTCTTC | TRBJ2-1 | once | TRBD2 | TRBV30
CASSSGPGQGVYEQYF | TGTGCCAGTAGCTCGGGACCGGGACAGGGGGTCTACGAGCAGTACTTC | TRBJ2-7 | . | TRBD1 | TRBV19
CSVGPRGTDTQYF | TGCAGCGTTGGGCCCCGCGGCACCGATACGCAGTATTTT | TRBJ2-3 | . | . | TRBV29-1
CASSLQGGVGNQPQHF | TGTGCCAGCAGCTTACAGGGGGGAGTAGGCAATCAGCCCCAGCATTTT | TRBJ1-5 | once | TRBD1 | TRBV7-8
CASSVDGVRETQYF | TGTGCCAGCAGCGTAGACGGGGTTAGAGAGACCCAGTACTTC | TRBJ2-5 | . | . | TRBV9
CASSLGGPYEQYF | TGTGCCAGCAGCTTGGGCGGCCCCTACGAGCAGTACTTC | TRBJ2-7 | . | . | TRBV5-6
CASRVGGFPEAFF | TGTGCCAGCAGGGTTGGGGGGTTCCCTGAAGCTTTCTTT | TRBJ1-1 | few | . | TRBV5-4
CASSPRGGREQYF | TGTGCCAGCAGCCCCCGGGGGGGGCGCGAGCAGTACTTC | TRBJ2-7 | . | TRBD2 | TRBV5-8
CASRSGQGRLRDTEAFF | TGCGCCAGCAGAAGCGGACAGGGGAGGCTTCGGGACACTGAAGCTTTCTTT | TRBJ1-1 | . | TRBD1 | TRBV4-1
CASSSPNEKLFF | TGTGCCAGCAGCTCCCCAAATGAAAAACTGTTTTTT | TRBJ1-4 | . | . | TRBV7-9
CASSFGGEKLFF | TGTGCCAGCAGTTTTGGCGGGGAAAAACTGTTTTTT | TRBJ1-4 | . | . | TRBV28